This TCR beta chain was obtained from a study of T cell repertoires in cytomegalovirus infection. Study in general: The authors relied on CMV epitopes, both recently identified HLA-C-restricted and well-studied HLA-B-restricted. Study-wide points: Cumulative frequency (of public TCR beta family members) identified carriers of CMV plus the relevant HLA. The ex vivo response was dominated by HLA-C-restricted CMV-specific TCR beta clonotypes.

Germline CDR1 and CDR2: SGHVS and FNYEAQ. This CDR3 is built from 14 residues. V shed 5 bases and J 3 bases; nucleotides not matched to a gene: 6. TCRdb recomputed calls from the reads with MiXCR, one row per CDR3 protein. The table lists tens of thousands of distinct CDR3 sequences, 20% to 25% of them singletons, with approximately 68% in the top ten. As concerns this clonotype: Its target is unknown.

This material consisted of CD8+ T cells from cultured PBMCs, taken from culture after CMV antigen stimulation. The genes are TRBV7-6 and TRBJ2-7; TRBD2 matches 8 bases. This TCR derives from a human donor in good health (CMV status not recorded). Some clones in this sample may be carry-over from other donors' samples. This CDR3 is CASSGGGGHYEQYF. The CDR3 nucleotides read TGTGCCAGCAGCGGGGGCGGGGGGCACTACGAGCAGTACTTC.